This T cell receptor beta chain was found in a study of blood T cell repertoires in COVID-19. V was clipped by 6 bases and J by 1 base, with 10 bases between them. The V gene's germline CDR1 is MNHNY and CDR2 SVGAGI (reference sequence). The CDR3 has 14 amino acids. In the source study's methods: Reference gene primer amplification gave nucleated cell count estimates. TCRdb's table, derived via immunoSEQ multiplex PCR, lists solely in-frame clones and lacks some. Clone size and V and J calls were adopted from that table, with D and trimming inferred from the DNA. This sample has tens of thousands of clones, with roughly 85% found just once.

The chain has TRBV6-6 and TRBJ2-1; D gene unclear. Sequencing was performed on peripheral blood. This sequence was found in a man aged 50 to 60 with COVID-19, enrolled during active disease. The CDR3: CASSGSYSYNEQFF. CDR3 in DNA: TGTGCCAGCAGCGGGTCTTATTCCTACAATGAGCAGTTCTTC.